This T cell receptor (beta chain) was obtained from a study of long-term antiretroviral therapy in people with HIV. Study-wide findings and caveats: Clonotypes expanded prior to ART showed repertoire dominance at all sampled time points. Spans of CDR3 length were tighter for HIV repertoires than for controls. Collection of the blood, which took place between the mid-2000s and the late 2010s, possibly occurred under older ART regimens.

Regarding this clone: Its antigen is undetermined.

Sequencing relied on immunoSEQ assay v3.0, run at survey level. Repertoires were generated with immunoSEQ multiplex PCR, while TCRdb's copy carries only in-frame clones and drops some. The sample has 30,000 to 40,000 clones, around 72% seen once. This CDR3 comprises 13 residues. V was trimmed by 1 base and J by 4 bases, leaving 8 bases between them. In germline, CDR1 is SGHRS, CDR2 YFSETQ. V is TRBV5-1 and J is TRBJ2-5; D possibly corresponds to TRBD1 (5 bases). This TCR was recovered from a woman aged 50 to 65 with HIV. This material consisted of unsorted PBMCs, taken 3.1 years after starting antiretroviral therapy. The CDR3 bases are TGCGCCAGCAGCTTGAGCCAGGGAGAGACCCAGTACTTC. Encoded protein: CASSLSQGETQYF.